Listed here are 21 T cell receptor beta chains from one sample, sequenced in a study of blood T cell repertoires in COVID-19. TCRdb's copy holds only in-frame clones and misses some; the assay was immunoSEQ multiplex PCR. The profile covers 150,000 to 200,000 clones, with more than 65% appearing a single time and approximately 15% taken by the ten largest. The sample consisted of peripheral blood. These receptors originate from a woman at least 80 years old with acute or convalescent COVID-19.

The chain has TRBV2 and TRBJ1-4; 10 nucleotides match TRBD1. V lost 5 bases, J lost 7 bases, and 7 bases stayed unmatched. CDR3 length equals 15 residues. Per germline, CDR1 SNHLY and CDR2 FYNNEI. The CDR3 spells CASSRQGAPGEKLFF. CDR3 DNA sequence: TGTGCCAGCAGTCGACAGGGGGCTCCAGGTGAAAAACTGTTTTTT. The entire variable domain, with the rest obtained from reference TRBV2 and TRBJ1-4, is as follows: EPEVTQTPSHQVTQMGQEVILRCVPISNHLYFYWYRQILGQKVEFLVSFYNNEISEKSEIFDDQFSVERPDGSNFTLKIRSTKLEDSAMYFCASSRQGAPGEKLFFGSGTQLSVL.

The genes are TRBV24-1 and TRBJ1-1; weak D call: TRBD1 (6 bases). Germline CDR1 is KGHDR and CDR2 is SFDVKD. V was clipped by 9 bases and J by 0 bases, with 10 bases between them. CDR3 size: 13 residues. CDR3 nucleotide sequence: TGTGCCACCGTGGACAGTTTGAACACTGAAGCTTTCTTT. It encodes CATVDSLNTEAFF.

This chain links TRBV5-1 with TRBJ2-7; 11 bases align to TRBD1. CDR1 and CDR2 from the germline V gene are SGHRS and YFSETQ. The CDR3 runs to 17 residues. Trimming removed 0 bases from V and 0 bases from J; junction bases left unmatched: 5. The CDR3 DNA reads TGCGCCAGCAGCTTGGACTCCGGGACAGGGGGCTCCTACGAGCAGTACTTC. Translation gives CASSLDSGTGGSYEQYF. Full variable domain (rest looked up from reference TRBV5-1 and TRBJ2-7): KAGVTQTPRYLIKTRGQQVTLSCSPISGHRSVSWYQQTPGQGLQFLFEYFSETQRNKGNFPGRFSGRQFSNSRSEMNVSTLELGDSALYLCASSLDSGTGGSYEQYFGPGTRLTVT.

This clone was observed once. The rearrangement joins TRBV2 to TRBJ1-3; D possibly corresponds to TRBD1 (6 bases). Germline lookup yields CDR1 SNHLY and CDR2 FYNNEI. V gave up 6 bases and J gave up 0 bases, with 12 bases separating them. The CDR3 covers 15 residues. The CDR3 sequence: CASRVDSPSGNTIYF. DNA of the CDR3: TGTGCCAGCAGGGTGGACAGCCCCTCTGGAAACACCATATATTTT.

This clone was seen only once. This chain connects TRBV2 to TRBJ1-1; tentatively, D is TRBD1 (6 bases). This CDR3 contains 14 residues. V lost 7 bases, J lost 0 bases, and 12 bases lay in between. Germline V gene sequence: CDR1 SNHLY, CDR2 FYNNEI. The CDR3, as DNA: TGTGCCAGCAACAGGGTCCTAATGAACACTGAAGCTTTCTTT. It specifies CASNRVLMNTEAFF.

This clone was seen once. J is TRBJ2-7 and V is TRBV20-1, with TRBD2 as a possible D gene (6 bases). V was cut by 3 bases and J by 3 bases, with 15 bases left in between. There are 14 residues in the CDR3. Germline V gene lookup returns CDR1 DFQATT and CDR2 SNEGSKA (reference sequence). The CDR3 region has the DNA TGCAGTGCTAGTGAGGGACTCAGCTACTACGAGCAGTACTTC. This gives the protein CSASEGLSYYEQYF.

The chain has TRBV5-4 and TRBJ1-3; D not resolved. The CDR3 loop spans 13 amino acids. V lost 2 bases to trimming and J lost 4 bases, with 7 bases between them. Germline V gene lookup returns CDR1 SGHNT and CDR2 YYREEE (reference sequence). The CDR3 here is CASSFRSGNTIYF. As DNA, the CDR3 is TGTGCCAGCAGCTTTAGATCCGGAAACACCATATATTTT. The whole variable domain, remainder taken from reference TRBV5-4 and TRBJ1-3, is ETGVTQSPTHLIKTRGQQVTLRCSSQSGHNTVSWYQQALGQGPQFIFQYYREEENGRGNFPPRFSGLQFPNYSSELNVNALELDDSALYLCASSFRSGNTIYFGEGSWLTVV.

The J gene is TRBJ2-3, the V gene TRBV6-5; 8 positions match TRBD2. J lost 6 bases, V lost 5 bases, and 4 bases had no gene match. CDR3 size: 13 residues. CDR1 is MNHEY and CDR2 is SVGAGI in the germline V gene. This chain's CDR3 is CASSTRGGDTQYF. The DNA for the CDR3 is TGTGCCAGCAGTACCCGGGGGGGGGATACGCAGTATTTT.

DNA of the CDR3: TGTGCCAGCAGGGAACTCCGAACCGGTGAAAAACTGTTTTTT. Its translation: CASRELRTGEKLFF. V and J are TRBV2 and TRBJ1-4; D is uncertain. This CDR3 contains 14 residues. Germline V gene lookup returns CDR1 SNHLY and CDR2 FYNNEI. Trimming took off 6 bases at V and 7 bases at J, with 15 bases between the two ends.

Of note for this clone: The sample carries other DNA sequences with the same CDR3. The chain links TRBV5-1 to TRBJ1-4, with 7 bases fitting TRBD1. V gave up 0 bases and J gave up 8 bases; unmatched junction bases: 4. The germline V gene encodes CDR1 SGHRS and CDR2 YFSETQ. The CDR3 loop spans 14 amino acids. This CDR3 reads CASSLGQGSEKLFF. The CDR3 region has the DNA TGCGCCAGCAGCTTGGGACAGGGCTCCGAAAAACTGTTTTTT.

The sample holds one count of this clone. V usage is TRBV29-1 and J usage is TRBJ2-1; D remains ambiguous. Trimming took off 4 bases at V and 6 bases at J, with 7 bases between the two ends. The CDR3 totals 11 residues. Per germline, CDR1 SQVTM and CDR2 ANQGSEA. The DNA for the CDR3 is TGCAGCGTTGGTAGTATCAATGAGCAGTTCTTC. Encoded protein: CSVGSINEQFF.

This clone was detected only a few times. This chain joins TRBV24-1 and TRBJ2-5; 12 bases match TRBD2. The CDR3 runs 16 residues. J lost 4 bases, V lost 2 bases, and 4 bases had no gene match. CDR1 is KGHDR, CDR2 SFDVKD, per germline. The CDR3 DNA reads as TGTGCCACCAGTGATTCTAGCGGGGGGGCCCCAGAGACCCAGTACTTC. It is translated as CATSDSSGGAPETQYF.

The chain is built from TRBV27 and TRBJ2-7; D might be TRBD1 (7 bases). Trimming removed 10 bases from V and 0 bases from J, with 13 bases in between. The CDR3 is 13 amino acids. Per germline, CDR1 MNHEY and CDR2 SMNVEV (reference sequence). Here the CDR3 reads CATGGDSSYEQYF. The CDR3 coding sequence is TGTGCCACCGGAGGGGACAGCTCCTACGAGCAGTACTTC.

In this sample, this clone turned up many times. This chain joins TRBV5-1 and TRBJ2-7; 8 nucleotides line up with TRBD1. Per germline, CDR1 SGHRS and CDR2 YFSETQ. CDR3 size: 15 residues. V was clipped by 4 bases and J by 6 bases; unmatched bases: 12. The CDR3 loop is CASSPETGARGEQYF. The CDR3 DNA is TGCGCCAGCAGCCCCGAGACAGGGGCTAGAGGCGAGCAGTACTTC.

The chain recombines TRBV12-3 or TRBV12-4 with TRBJ2-7; 8 bases agree with TRBD1. The trim removed 5 bases at V and 9 bases at J, leaving 9 bases unmatched. This CDR3 contains 13 residues. The CDR3 here is CASSARTGNGQYF. The CDR3, as DNA: TGTGCCAGCAGTGCCCGGACAGGGAACGGGCAGTACTTC.

This clone was observed a few times. The J gene is TRBJ2-5, the V gene TRBV4-2, with D possibly being TRBD1 (6 bases). Trimming cost V 0 bases and J 0 bases, with 17 bases left between them. Germline CDR1 and CDR2: LGHNA and YNFKEQ. The CDR3 spans 18 residues. In nucleotides, the CDR3 is TGTGCCAGCAGCCAAGACGCCGGACAGTGGGGGTACCAAGAGACCCAGTACTTC. The encoded protein is CASSQDAGQWGYQETQYF.

This chain links TRBV28 with TRBJ1-5, with TRBD1 matching 9 bases. Trimming cost V 4 bases and J 7 bases; bases outside gene matches: 11. The CDR3 is made up of 16 amino acids. Germline values: CDR1 MDHEN, CDR2 SYDVKM. CDR3 protein: CASSSPSGTGKQPQHF. CDR3 nucleotides: TGTGCCAGCAGTTCCCCCTCCGGGACAGGGAAACAGCCCCAGCATTTT.

The chain carries TRBV3-1 (or the pseudogene TRBV3-2) and TRBJ1-5; D gene ambiguous. Trimming cost V 4 bases and J 8 bases, with 12 bases left between them. The CDR3 is 13 residues long. CDR1 and CDR2 from the germline V gene are LGHDT and YNNKEL (reference sequence). The CDR3 loop reads CASSPRVGEPQHF. The CDR3, as DNA: TGTGCCAGCAGCCCCCGGGTTGGTGAGCCCCAGCATTTT.

CDR3 residues: CASSWTGSHEQFF. The CDR3 DNA sequence: TGCGCCAGCAGCTGGACAGGGTCTCATGAGCAGTTCTTC. The J gene is TRBJ2-1, the V gene TRBV5-1; the match to TRBD1 covers 8 bases. CDR1 is SGHRS, CDR2 YFSETQ, per germline. The J segment lost 8 bases and the V segment lost 3 bases, leaving 4 bases of the junction unmatched. This CDR3 is built from 13 residues.

The V gene is TRBV7-9, the J gene TRBJ1-4; D unclear. The CDR3 length is 16 residues. V was shortened by 5 bases and J by 2 bases, with 15 bases between the two germline ends. CDR1 is SEHNR, CDR2 FQNEAQ, per germline (reference sequence). Here the CDR3 reads CASSPGSGMTNEKLFF. The CDR3 bases are TGTGCCAGCAGCCCCGGGAGCGGGATGACTAATGAAAAACTGTTTTTT.

V usage is TRBV7-8 and J usage is TRBJ1-2, with D maybe TRBD1 (5 bases). The germline V gene has CDR1 SGHVS and CDR2 FQNEAQ. This CDR3 comprises 14 residues. The V end was cut by 4 bases, the J end by 8 bases, with 17 bases between. The CDR3 nucleotides are TGTGCCAGCAGCTACTTACAAGCAACAGGCGGCTACACCTTC. It is translated as CASSYLQATGGYTF.